A single sample is the source of the 14 T cell receptor beta chains below, sequenced in a study of blood T cell repertoires in COVID-19. Sequencing was performed with immunoSEQ multiplex PCR; in TCRdb, only in-frame clones are kept and a portion is missing. The table has about 210,000 clones, about 87% seen once; the top ten hold approximately 1.7%. What was sequenced was peripheral blood. The source is a man aged 65 to 85 with acute or convalescent COVID-19.

This chain connects TRBV19 to TRBJ2-2; D remains unclear. This CDR3 has 16 residues. Trimming stripped 1 base from V and 5 bases from J, with 14 bases between. Germline-derived CDR1 and CDR2 are LNHDA and SQIVND (reference sequence). CDR3 sequence: CASSIAGDFETGELFF. The CDR3 region has the DNA TGTGCCAGTAGTATAGCCGGAGATTTTGAGACCGGGGAGCTGTTTTTT. The full variable domain, completed using reference TRBV19 and TRBJ2-2, is DGGITQSPKYLFRKEGQNVTLSCEQNLNHDAMYWYRQDPGQGLRLIYYSQIVNDFQKGDIAEGYSVSREKKESFPLTVTSAQKNPTAFYLCASSIAGDFETGELFFGEGSRLTVL.

This clone showed up just once. The chain couples TRBV27 to TRBJ2-1, with 10 positions matching TRBD1. The CDR3 covers 15 residues. Germline CDR1 and CDR2: MNHEY and SMNVEV (reference sequence). J lost 8 bases, V lost 10 bases, and 14 bases had no gene match. The CDR3 loop is CATHPTGGSIHEQFF. The CDR3 DNA reads as TGTGCCACCCACCCGACAGGGGGCTCTATCCATGAGCAGTTCTTC.

V is TRBV6-5 and J is TRBJ2-7, with TRBD1 identical over 7 bases. V was pared by 5 bases and J by 6 bases, with 7 bases of the junction left unmatched. The CDR3 extends over 13 amino acids. Germline values: CDR1 MNHEY, CDR2 SVGAGI. CDR3 nucleotide sequence: TGTGCCAGCAGTAAACAGACAGGGAGCGAGCAGTACTTC. As protein: CASSKQTGSEQYF.

This clone has just one count. The rearrangement joins TRBV3-1 (or the pseudogene TRBV3-2) to TRBJ1-3, with 7 bases that match TRBD1. Germline assignment: CDR1 LGHDT and CDR2 YNNKEL (reference sequence). The length of the CDR3 is 16 residues. The junction had 6 bases not matched to a gene; V was cut back by 4 bases and J by 0 bases. The CDR3 sequence: CASSRDRRNSGNTIYF. CDR3 nucleotides: TGTGCCAGCAGCCGGGACAGAAGGAACTCTGGAAACACCATATATTTT.

The chain has TRBV19 and TRBJ2-7; TRBD1 might be the D (5 bases). V was clipped by 9 bases and J by 4 bases, with 16 bases between them. The CDR3 consists of 13 residues. Germline V gives CDR1 LNHDA, CDR2 SQIVND (reference sequence). The CDR3 DNA reads as TGTGCCAGCCAAGCTAGGGGCGGTTACGAGCAGTACTTC. It translates to CASQARGGYEQYF.

A single count supports this clone. V and J are TRBV5-4 and TRBJ2-2, with D unresolved. CDR1 SGHNT and CDR2 YYREEE come from the germline V gene (reference sequence). V gave up 0 bases and J gave up 2 bases, with 8 bases separating them. The CDR3 is 15 residues long. The DNA of the CDR3 is TGTGCCAGCAGCTTGGGGGCCCCAAACACCGGGGAGCTGTTTTTT. The encoded protein is CASSLGAPNTGELFF.

V is TRBV30 and J is TRBJ2-7; tentative D call: TRBD1 (6 bases). Germline CDR1 GTSNPN, CDR2 SVGIG (reference sequence). The CDR3 loop spans 15 amino acids. V lost 1 base and J lost 3, with 16 bases in between. The CDR3: CAWSGPGGRDYEQYF. CDR3 sequence (DNA): TGTGCCTGGAGTGGCCCTGGGGGCAGGGACTACGAGCAGTACTTC.

The rearrangement uses TRBV19 and TRBJ2-3, with unresolved D. CDR1 and CDR2 (germline): LNHDA, SQIVND (reference sequence). Trimming cost V 1 base and J 0 bases, with 8 bases left between them. The CDR3 contains 15 residues. The CDR3 nucleotides are TGTGCCAGTAGTATAGGCCAAACTAGCACAGATACGCAGTATTTT. Translated, it gives CASSIGQTSTDTQYF.

The gene calls are TRBV19 and TRBJ1-6; D may be TRBD1 (6 bases). Trimming shortened V by 4 bases and J by 7 bases, and 8 bases separated the two germline ends. Germline V gene lookup returns CDR1 LNHDA and CDR2 SQIVND (reference sequence). This CDR3 has 13 amino acids. CDR3 nucleotide sequence: TGTGCCAGTAGTACTACAGGGAATTCACCCCTCCACTTT. Its translation is CASSTTGNSPLHF. The variable domain in full, with the rest retrieved from reference TRBV19 and TRBJ1-6, is DGGITQSPKYLFRKEGQNVTLSCEQNLNHDAMYWYRQDPGQGLRLIYYSQIVNDFQKGDIAEGYSVSREKKESFPLTVTSAQKNPTAFYLCASSTTGNSPLHFGNGTRLTVT.

The V call is TRBV19, the J call TRBJ2-1, with 9 nucleotides matching TRBD2. Germline lookup yields CDR1 LNHDA and CDR2 SQIVND (reference sequence). The CDR3 sequence is 15 residues long. With V trimmed by 4 bases and J by 3 bases, 4 bases remained unmatched. Here the CDR3 reads CASSTRLADYNEQFF. For the CDR3, the DNA is TGTGCCAGTAGTACCAGACTAGCGGACTACAATGAGCAGTTCTTC.

As regards this clone: Other DNA sequences within the sample encode an identical CDR3. This chain uses TRBV5-1 with TRBJ1-1; D is ambiguous. The germline V gene encodes CDR1 SGHRS and CDR2 YFSETQ. Between the trimmed V and J ends, which lost 0 bases and 4 bases, there was a span of 13 bases. The CDR3 consists of 15 residues. The CDR3 DNA reads TGCGCCAGCAGCTTGGGGCCGGGAGTTAGCACTGAAGCTTTCTTT. Residues: CASSLGPGVSTEAFF.

The chain combines TRBV5-6 with TRBJ2-2; possible D gene TRBD2, 5 bases. Trimming removed 2 bases from V and 7 bases from J, with 12 bases in between. The CDR3 spans 14 residues. Germline lookup yields CDR1 SGHDT and CDR2 YYEEEE. CDR3 DNA: TGTGCCAGCAGCTTTGGACTGAACGGCGGGGAGCTGTTTTTT. Encoded protein: CASSFGLNGGELFF.

This clone was counted a single time. The chain uses TRBV20-1 and TRBJ1-2, with TRBD1 matching 9 bases. This CDR3 comprises 15 residues. V was pared by 3 bases and J by 5 bases, with 10 bases of the junction left unmatched. In germline, CDR1 is DFQATT, CDR2 SNEGSKA (reference sequence). The CDR3 is CSASGPGQGLYGYTF. CDR3 DNA: TGCAGTGCTAGTGGTCCGGGACAGGGACTATATGGCTACACCTTC.

The CDR3 nucleotides are TGCAGCGTCCCGCGGGGTAGGATAGAGACCCAGTACTTC. Translating it yields CSVPRGRIETQYF. J is TRBJ2-5 and V is TRBV29-1, with D tentatively TRBD2 (6 bases). V was cut by 6 bases and J by 4 bases, with 15 bases left in between. Germline CDR1 SQVTM, CDR2 ANQGSEA. The CDR3 has 13 amino acids. The whole variable domain, remainder taken from reference TRBV29-1 and TRBJ2-5, is SAVISQKPSRDICQRGTSLTIQCQVDSQVTMMFWYRQQPGQSLTLIATANQGSEATYESGFVIDKFPISRPNLTFSTLTVSNMSPEDSSIYLCSVPRGRIETQYFGPGTRLLVL.